These 22 T cell receptor beta chains were all obtained from the same sample, sequenced in a study of blood T cell repertoires in COVID-19. Assay: immunoSEQ multiplex PCR; the TCRdb copy retains only in-frame clones and omits some. In the table there are about 84,000 clones, roughly 90% of which are singletons. Specimen: peripheral blood. These receptors originate from a man older than 75 with active or convalescent COVID-19.

The CDR3 DNA follows: TGTGCCAGCAAAACCGGGACAGGGGGAACTGAAGCTTTCTTT. Its translation is CASKTGTGGTEAFF. The chain has TRBV6-6 and TRBJ1-1; TRBD1 aligns across 11 bases. V lost 7 bases to trimming and J lost 5 bases; unmatched junction nucleotides: 6. This CDR3 comprises 14 residues. Per germline, CDR1 MNHNY and CDR2 SVGAGI (reference sequence).

The chain recombines TRBV4-3 with TRBJ2-1; TRBD2 aligns across 9 bases. J gave up 6 bases and V 0 bases, and 9 bases lay outside the gene matches. The length of the CDR3 is 17 residues. In germline, CDR1 is LGHNA, CDR2 YSLEER. The chain's CDR3 is CASSQDFIGGRANEQFF. The CDR3 nucleotides are TGCGCCAGCAGCCAAGATTTCATTGGCGGGAGGGCCAATGAGCAGTTCTTC.

The gene calls are TRBV7-9 and TRBJ2-2; D is possibly TRBD2 (6 bases). Germline lookup yields CDR1 SEHNR and CDR2 FQNEAQ (reference sequence). The CDR3 covers 15 residues. Trimming cost V 5 bases and J 6 bases, with 16 bases left between them. The DNA for the CDR3 is TGTGCCAGCAGCCGTGGGGGGAGTCAATCCGGGGAGCTGTTTTTT. It is translated as CASSRGGSQSGELFF.

Details on this clone: The junction departs from germline at one end; a sequencing error may be responsible. The V and J genes are TRBV7-8 and TRBJ2-7, with 11 bases aligning to TRBD2. The CDR3 is 11 amino acids. CDR1 is SGHVS, CDR2 FQNEAQ, per germline. The CDR3 nucleotides read TGTGCCAGCAGAGGTACTAGCGGGGGAAACTTC. Its translation is CASRGTSGGNF.

This sequence joins TRBV30 and TRBJ2-5; D may be TRBD2 (5 bases). CDR3 length: 15 residues. Germline values: CDR1 GTSNPN, CDR2 SVGIG (reference sequence). V lost 3 bases and J 2 bases, leaving 16 bases between the germline ends. The CDR3 coding sequence is TGTGCCTGGAGCAAAAATTGGGAGAGACAAGAGACCCAGTACTTC. Translating gives CAWSKNWERQETQYF.

V is TRBV24-1 and J is TRBJ2-1; D is possibly TRBD1 (6 bases). The germline V and J ends were trimmed by 3 bases and 2 bases, with 13 bases remaining between them. Germline loops: CDR1 KGHDR, CDR2 SFDVKD. The CDR3 runs to 16 residues. For the CDR3, the DNA is TGTGCCACCAGTGATAGTAAGCAGGGGCCCTACAATGAGCAGTTCTTC. Its translation: CATSDSKQGPYNEQFF.

The chain uses TRBV27 and TRBJ1-6; 7 bases are a match to TRBD1. Trimming cost V 6 bases and J 8 bases; bases outside gene matches: 16. CDR1 is MNHEY, CDR2 SMNVEV, per germline (reference sequence). The CDR3 runs 17 residues. The CDR3 sequence is CASRPAGVLTGDSPLHF. CDR3 nucleotide sequence: TGTGCCAGCAGGCCGGCAGGGGTCCTCACAGGGGATTCACCCCTCCACTTT.

The chain joins TRBV6-5 to TRBJ1-6, with D perhaps matching TRBD1 (5 bases). Germline V gene sequence: CDR1 MNHEY, CDR2 SVGAGI. The CDR3 totals 16 residues. Deletions cut 2 bases from V and 3 bases from J, with 11 bases between. The CDR3 is CASSYGGTLYNSPLHF. The CDR3 DNA reads as TGTGCCAGCAGTTACGGAGGGACCCTCTATAATTCACCCCTCCACTTT.

The V and J genes are TRBV4-1 and TRBJ2-7; D might be TRBD1 (5 bases). Germline loops: CDR1 MGHRA, CDR2 YSYEKL. This CDR3 has 16 residues. V lost 4 bases and J 1 base, leaving 17 bases between the germline ends. The chain's CDR3 is CASSPSAGALSYEQYF. The CDR3 DNA reads as TGCGCCAGCAGCCCCTCGGCTGGGGCACTATCCTACGAGCAGTACTTC.

The genes are TRBV5-4 and TRBJ1-1; the D is unclear. The length of the CDR3 is 16 residues. V dropped 5 bases and J dropped 6 bases, with 23 bases sitting between them. Germline lookup yields CDR1 SGHNT and CDR2 YYREEE (reference sequence). CDR3 sequence reads: CASRYAAGLAIAEAFF. CDR3 DNA sequence: TGTGCCAGCAGGTACGCAGCGGGGTTAGCGATCGCTGAAGCTTTCTTT.

The chain joins TRBV5-5 to TRBJ1-1; D unclear. Germline values: CDR1 SGHKS, CDR2 YYEKEE (reference sequence). Trimming left V 1 base short and J 0 bases short, with 10 bases between. CDR3 length: 15 amino acids. The DNA of the CDR3 is TGTGCCAGCAGCTTGAGGCGCGGGGTGAACACTGAAGCTTTCTTT. Protein: CASSLRRGVNTEAFF.

The chain recombines TRBV3-1 (or the pseudogene TRBV3-2) with TRBJ2-7; D remains unclear. Between the trimmed V and J ends, which lost 4 bases and 5 bases, there was a span of 6 bases. The CDR3 spans 11 residues. Germline values: CDR1 LGHDT, CDR2 YNNKEL (reference sequence). The CDR3 loop is CASSPLHEQYF. As DNA, the CDR3 is TGTGCCAGCAGCCCTCTCCACGAGCAGTACTTC.

The chain carries TRBV19 and TRBJ2-7, with 7 nucleotides matching TRBD2. The CDR3 spans 16 residues. From germline, CDR1 is LNHDA and CDR2 SQIVND (reference sequence). J gave up 4 bases and V 6 bases, and 15 bases lay outside the gene matches. CDR3 residues: CASSDGEGMGLYEQYF. For the CDR3, the DNA is TGTGCCAGTAGCGATGGGGAGGGGATGGGACTGTACGAGCAGTACTTC.

A single count supports this clone. The V gene is TRBV4-1, the J gene TRBJ1-2, with D maybe TRBD1 (5 bases). CDR1 and CDR2 (germline): MGHRA, YSYEKL. Trimming removed 2 bases from V and 0 bases from J, with 16 bases in between. The CDR3 is 17 residues long. The DNA of the CDR3 is TGCGCCAGCAGCCAACCCCGTTGGGGGGGGGCTAACTATGGCTACACCTTC. Translation gives CASSQPRWGGANYGYTF.

This clone was seen only once. The chain combines TRBV10-3 with TRBJ2-2; maybe TRBD2 (5 bases). Germline CDR1 is ENHRY and CDR2 is SYGVKD. The CDR3 length is 15 residues. V lost 4 bases, J lost 5 bases, and 14 bases lay in between. This CDR3 is CAISVGSGQTGELFF. Written as DNA, the CDR3 is TGTGCCATCAGTGTTGGGAGCGGCCAAACCGGGGAGCTGTTTTTT.

The chain carries TRBV10-3 and TRBJ2-7; 8 bases fit TRBD1. CDR3 length equals 14 residues. Germline loops: CDR1 ENHRY, CDR2 SYGVKD. J was trimmed by 6 bases and V by 7 bases; bases with no gene match: 11. The CDR3 sequence: CAINGQGQGGEQYF. The CDR3 region has the DNA TGTGCCATCAACGGACAGGGCCAGGGGGGCGAGCAGTACTTC.

The chain uses TRBV18 and TRBJ2-7, with 10 bases fitting TRBD1. Germline values: CDR1 KGHSH, CDR2 LQKENI. J was trimmed by 7 bases and V by 6 bases; bases with no gene match: 9. CDR3 size: 14 residues. Here the CDR3 reads CASSPGTGAKEQYF. The DNA for the CDR3 is TGTGCCAGCTCTCCCGGGACAGGGGCCAAAGAGCAGTACTTC.

The chain employs TRBV4-3 and TRBJ2-5; D might be TRBD2 (6 bases). CDR1 and CDR2 from the germline V gene are LGHNA and YSLEER. The ends were cut back, 1 base at V and 4 bases at J, with 10 bases in the middle. The CDR3 length is 14 residues. The CDR3 loop reads CASSQVAGGETQYF. The CDR3 DNA sequence: TGCGCCAGCAGCCAAGTCGCCGGGGGAGAGACCCAGTACTTC.

The chain recombines TRBV11-2 with TRBJ2-7; 8 bases are a match to TRBD2. Germline V gives CDR1 SGHAT, CDR2 FQNNGV. V was pared by 4 bases and J by 4 bases, with 9 bases of the junction left unmatched. This CDR3 comprises 15 residues. As DNA, the CDR3 is TGTGCCAGCAGCTCCCCGGGTAGCGGGATATACGAGCAGTACTTC. Protein: CASSSPGSGIYEQYF.

V gene TRBV6-4 combines with J gene TRBJ2-3, with TRBD2 as a possible D gene (5 bases). Germline-derived CDR1 and CDR2 are MRHNA and SNTAGT. There are 17 residues in the CDR3. V was shortened by 0 bases and J by 0 bases, with 13 bases between the two germline ends. The CDR3 DNA reads TGTGCCAGCAGTGACTCTCGAGCGGACGATAGCACAGATACGCAGTATTTT. This translates into CASSDSRADDSTDTQYF.

The chain links TRBV9 to TRBJ2-4; 11 bases map to TRBD2. Germline V gene data show CDR1 as SGDLS and CDR2 as YYNGEE. Unmatched junction bases numbered 8, after V lost 2 bases and J lost 1 base. The CDR3 contains 18 residues. The CDR3 loop is CASSVGSGRAVAKNIQYF. The CDR3 DNA is TGTGCCAGCAGCGTGGGTAGCGGGAGGGCCGTGGCCAAAAACATTCAGTACTTC.

The rearrangement joins TRBV5-5 to TRBJ1-3, with D maybe TRBD1 (6 bases). Trimming took 4 bases from V and 2 from J, leaving 13 bases between them. CDR3 size: 15 residues. Germline CDR1 and CDR2: SGHKS and YYEKEE (reference sequence). The CDR3 region has the DNA TGTGCCAGCAGCCCAGGGGCCAGTCCTGGAAACACCATATATTTT. Its protein is CASSPGASPGNTIYF.